In its sample, the clone carrying this TCR beta chain was seen a few times. Its antigen is not identified. This record belongs to a study of identical twins. Study-wide points: Within beta out-of-frame sequences, the excess sharing observed between twins was weaker. Invariant MAIT and iNKT cells could partly confound zero-insertion analyses.

The germline CDR1 and CDR2 sequences are LGHDT and YNNKEL (reference sequence). V gave up 4 bases and J gave up 3 bases; unmatched junction bases: 13. The CDR3 is 18 amino acids. The cDNA had a unique molecular identifier and a template-switch universal primer site. Via MiXCR, TCRdb re-called the 5' RACE reads, giving one row per CDR3 protein. The sample lists just under 650,000 distinct CDR3 sequences, under 8.5% occurring once. All donors comprised healthy Caucasians. These data also featured in a second study, about yellow fever vaccine responses in identical twins.

Source material: PBMCs. This chain links TRBV3-1 with TRBJ2-1; 9 bases line up with TRBD2. The receptor was isolated from a woman between 18 and 29 years old in good health. Written as DNA, the CDR3 is TGTGCCAGCAGCCCCGGACTAGCGACCCTAATGGGCTACAATGAGCAGTTCTTC. It codes for CASSPGLATLMGYNEQFF.